The present T cell receptor beta chain was sequenced within a study of T cells in Graves' hyperthyroidism and ophthalmopathy. For the study at large: Pretreatment peripheral blood was obtained at initial diagnosis.

Trimming removed 3 bases at V and 2 bases at J, with 11 bases between. The CDR3 contains 15 residues. Germline V gives CDR1 MNHEY, CDR2 SMNVEV (reference sequence). Amplification of TCR beta CDR3 regions was performed using RNA transcripts as template. HTBI primers were the set used in a first-round RT-PCR of the TCR CDR3. TCRdb fed the multiplex PCR reads into MiXCR, producing one record per CDR3 protein. The data hold fewer than 500,000 distinct CDR3 sequences, with around 15% observed a single time. This clonotype was recorded many times. No antigen is known for it. Lactation, pregnancy, other autoimmune disease or uncontrolled infection excluded patients. The PBMCs were taken from roughly 9.3 ml of fresh peripheral blood. Study-wide findings and caveats: A median about 6.5 months before onset, the model predicted ophthalmopathy.

This receptor was obtained from a man between 18 and 35 years old with Graves' ophthalmopathy. The chain joins TRBV27 to TRBJ1-5; no firm D call. Sequencing was performed on blood. The CDR3 here is CASSFTPAGNQPQHF. The CDR3 nucleotides read TGTGCCAGCAGTTTTACCCCAGCGGGCAATCAGCCCCAGCATTTT.